This TCR beta chain came from a study of human T cells and chemical hapten exposure. Whole-study context: The patients were mostly female; they had alopecia areata, totalis or universalis.

This sample's time point: pre-sensitization, week 0. Treatment denoted: therapeutic diphenylcyclopropenone sensitization with weekly scalp DPC. Germline CDR1 and CDR2: MNHNS and SASEGT. The ends lost 2 bases at V and 4 bases at J; junction bases unmatched: 10. This CDR3 has 16 amino acids. Using its own MiXCR run on the RACE reads, TCRdb lists one record per CDR3 protein. In the table there are under 300,000 distinct CDR3 sequences, approximately 8.6% of which are singletons. V usage is TRBV6-1 and J usage is TRBJ1-2, with 7 positions matching TRBD1. The source material was whole blood, sampled in connection with sensitization to the hapten diphenylcyclopropenone (DPC). The receptor was isolated from a woman in her forties with alopecia areata. Some clones in this sample may be carry-over from other donors' samples. The CDR3 spells CASSEYGRRGSYGYTF. In DNA form, the CDR3 reads TGTGCCAGCAGTGAATATGGCCGCAGGGGGAGCTATGGCTACACCTTC.